These 28 T cell receptor beta chains were sequenced from one sample in a study of Graves' ophthalmopathy and Graves' hyperthyroidism. RNA transcripts served as template for amplifying TCR beta CDR3 sequences. The library came from an HTBI-primed first-round RT-PCR and a second-round multiplex PCR. TCRdb analysed the multiplex PCR reads with MiXCR anew, one entry per CDR3 protein. The sample consists of about 220,000 distinct CDR3 sequences, about a fifth of them appearing once. The sequencing sample was made of peripheral blood. These receptors originate from a woman between 50 and 59 years old with Graves' ophthalmopathy.

The V gene is TRBV11-2, the J gene TRBJ1-2; D is unclear. Germline V gene data show CDR1 as SGHAT and CDR2 as FQNNGV. The V and J ends lost 7 bases and 3 bases respectively, with 12 bases between them. The CDR3 contains 13 residues. The CDR3 nucleotides are TGTGCCAGCACCAAAGACGGGGACTATGGCTACACCTTC. This sequence encodes CASTKDGDYGYTF. The full variable domain, its missing parts supplied by reference TRBV11-2 and TRBJ1-2, is EAGVAQSPRYKIIEKRQSVAFWCNPISGHATLYWYQQILGQGPKLLIQFQNNGVVDDSQLPKDRFSAERLKGVDSTLKIQPAKLEDSAVYLCASTKDGDYGYTFGSGTRLTVV.

The V and J genes are TRBV4-1 and TRBJ1-1, with D unresolved. Germline V gene data show CDR1 as MGHRA and CDR2 as YSYEKL. V gave up 1 base and J gave up 8 bases, with 11 bases separating them. CDR3 length: 13 residues. The CDR3 here is CASSQGMGWEAFF. CDR3 nucleotides: TGCGCCAGCAGCCAAGGAATGGGATGGGAAGCTTTCTTT.

This clonotype was seen ten or more times. The V gene is TRBV5-1, the J gene TRBJ1-1; no definite D call. The ends were cut back, 1 base at V and 1 base at J, with 11 bases in the middle. In germline, CDR1 is SGHRS, CDR2 YFSETQ. The CDR3 has 15 residues. The CDR3 is CASSLTLTANTEAFF. CDR3 coding DNA: TGCGCCAGCAGCTTGACCTTAACAGCGAACACTGAAGCTTTCTTT.

This clonotype was counted a few times. The chain combines TRBV2 with TRBJ1-2; D gene uncertain. V was cut by 4 bases and J by 7 bases, with 10 bases left in between. CDR1 is SNHLY and CDR2 is FYNNEI in the germline V gene. The CDR3 is made up of 12 amino acids. The CDR3 bases are TGTGCCAGCAGTGCATCCACGGTTGGCTACACCTTC. Its translation is CASSASTVGYTF.

Many counts were recorded for this clonotype. This rearrangement joins TRBV12-3 or TRBV12-4 to TRBJ1-6; 7 nucleotides match TRBD1. This CDR3 is built from 16 residues. With 5 bases clipped from V and 7 bases from J, the junction kept 11 bases outside the gene matches. The CDR3 spells CASSARGQGGNSPLHF. CDR3 nucleotide sequence: TGTGCCAGCAGTGCTCGTGGGCAGGGGGGAAATTCACCCCTCCACTTT.

This clonotype has ten or more counts. The V call is TRBV4-1, the J call TRBJ2-5, with a possible D match to TRBD1 (5 bases). The CDR3 has 16 amino acids. Germline values: CDR1 MGHRA, CDR2 YSYEKL. V shed 0 bases and J shed 4 bases, with 15 bases lying between them. CDR3 nucleotides: TGCGCCAGCAGCCAAGATCCGGGCCGAAGGGGAGAGACCCAGTACTTC. It is translated as CASSQDPGRRGETQYF.

The rearrangement joins TRBV6-5 to TRBJ2-2; 8 bases are shared with TRBD1. The germline CDR1 and CDR2 sequences are MNHEY and SVGAGI. The V segment lost 4 bases and the J segment 1 base; nucleotides outside the gene matches: 8. The CDR3 loop spans 17 amino acids. DNA for the CDR3: TGTGCCAGCAGTTTTCTAGCAGGGGGCGGGAACACCGGGGAGCTGTTTTTT. Translation gives CASSFLAGGGNTGELFF.

This clonotype turned up a few times. The rearrangement uses TRBV28 and TRBJ2-2; perhaps TRBD2 as D (6 bases). CDR3 length: 16 residues. Germline CDR1 is MDHEN and CDR2 is SYDVKM. V dropped 3 bases and J dropped 1 base, with 12 bases sitting between them. The CDR3 loop reads CASSLLGGMNTGELFF. The CDR3 nucleotides read TGTGCCAGCAGTTTGTTGGGCGGGATGAACACCGGGGAGCTGTTTTTT. Together with reference TRBV28 and TRBJ2-2, the CDR3 gives the full variable domain: DVKVTQSSRYLVKRTGEKVFLECVQDMDHENMFWYRQDPGLGLRLIYFSYDVKMKEKGDIPEGYSVSREKKERFSLILESASTNQTSMYLCASSLLGGMNTGELFFGEGSRLTVL.

Ten or more counts support this clonotype. The chain recombines TRBV6-1 with TRBJ2-7; 7 bases align to TRBD2. This CDR3 region has 14 residues. The germline V gene has CDR1 MNHNS and CDR2 SASEGT. The trim removed 4 bases at V and 2 bases at J, leaving 5 bases unmatched. The CDR3 DNA follows: TGTGCCAGCAGTGCCCTAGCGGCGGCCTACGAGCAGTACTTC. This codes for CASSALAAAYEQYF.

Ten or more counts support this clonotype. The rearrangement uses TRBV27 and TRBJ1-2; D gene uncertain. CDR3 size: 15 residues. Germline V CDR1 and CDR2: MNHEY, SMNVEV (reference sequence). Trimming left V 6 bases short and J 0 bases short, with 14 bases between. CDR3 loop: CASRAPGSSNYGYTF. The CDR3 nucleotides read TGTGCCAGCAGAGCACCGGGCTCCTCTAACTATGGCTACACCTTC.

At least ten counts were recorded for this clonotype. The V and J genes are TRBV24-1 and TRBJ1-2; D is ambiguous. The germline V gene encodes CDR1 KGHDR and CDR2 SFDVKD. Trimming shortened V by 3 bases and J by 4 bases, and 11 bases separated the two germline ends. This CDR3 has 14 amino acids. Written as DNA, the CDR3 is TGTGCCACCAGTGATACGGAACTTGGCTATGGCTACACCTTC. Translation: CATSDTELGYGYTF.

Ten or more counts support this clonotype. This sequence joins TRBV19 and TRBJ1-2, with 7 positions matching TRBD1. CDR3 length: 13 residues. V gave up 7 bases and J gave up 7 bases; unmatched junction bases: 9. From germline, CDR1 is LNHDA and CDR2 SQIVND (reference sequence). The CDR3 bases are TGTGCCAGTACCGACAGGGACATAAGTGGCTACACCTTC. Translated, it gives CASTDRDISGYTF.

The table lists this clonotype with many counts. J is TRBJ2-7 and V is TRBV6-5; 7 bases are a match to TRBD1. CDR1 and CDR2 (germline): MNHEY, SVGAGI. The V and J ends lost 4 bases and 0 bases, in that order; junction bases with no gene match: 3. The CDR3 runs 14 residues. CDR3 coding DNA: TGTGCCAGCAGTTCGACAGGGCCCTCCTACGAGCAGTACTTC. Protein: CASSSTGPSYEQYF.

This clonotype came up a few times. The V gene is TRBV18, the J gene TRBJ2-5, with 9 bases fitting TRBD2. V trimming: 2 bases; J trimming: 4 bases; junction bases outside the gene matches: 5. CDR1 is KGHSH, CDR2 LQKENI, per germline. This CDR3 is built from 15 residues. CDR3 sequence: CASSPRTSAGETQYF. CDR3 bases: TGTGCCAGCTCACCAAGGACTAGCGCGGGAGAGACCCAGTACTTC.

This clonotype occurred many times. The rearrangement links TRBV19 to TRBJ2-7; perhaps TRBD2 as D (7 bases). Germline CDR1 LNHDA, CDR2 SQIVND (reference sequence). V lost 5 bases and J lost 3, with 14 bases in between. The CDR3 loop spans 14 amino acids. DNA of the CDR3: TGTGCCAGTAGTGGGAGGGACATTCACTACGAGCAGTACTTC. This encodes CASSGRDIHYEQYF.

Ten or more counts support this clonotype. V usage is TRBV10-3 and J usage is TRBJ1-6; 7 bases fit TRBD1. This CDR3 is 13 amino acids long. Germline lookup yields CDR1 ENHRY and CDR2 SYGVKD. Unmatched junction bases numbered 6, after V lost 6 bases and J lost 10 bases. The CDR3, as DNA: TGTGCCATCAGAACCACAGGGGACTCACCCCTCCACTTT. Translating it yields CAIRTTGDSPLHF.

This clonotype was picked up many times. The chain couples TRBV12-3 or TRBV12-4 to TRBJ1-1; no firm D call. Trimming left V 6 bases short and J 0 bases short, with 11 bases between. This CDR3 contains 14 residues. The CDR3 is CASRARVMNTEAFF. The CDR3 DNA follows: TGTGCCAGCAGGGCCAGAGTCATGAACACTGAAGCTTTCTTT.

The CDR3 nucleotides read TGTGCCAGCAGGACTGCCTCGACAGCTTTCTTT. Protein: CASRTASTAFF. The chain employs TRBV28 and TRBJ1-1; no clear D. Trimming left V 6 bases short and J 10 bases short, with 12 bases between. The V gene's germline CDR1 is MDHEN and CDR2 SYDVKM. The CDR3 spans 11 residues.

The V call is TRBV6-1, the J call TRBJ2-6, with D unclear. The germline V and J ends were trimmed by 1 base and 0 bases, with 4 bases remaining between them. Looked up from germline, CDR1 is MNHNS and CDR2 is SASEGT. This CDR3 is built from 15 residues. In DNA, the CDR3 is TGTGCCAGCAGTGAAGACAACTCTGGGGCCAACGTCCTGACTTTC. Its translation is CASSEDNSGANVLTF.

This clonotype showed up just a few times. The chain uses TRBV4-1 and TRBJ2-2; 8 bases match TRBD2. Trimming at V came to 5 bases and at J to 7 bases, leaving 15 bases not matched to a gene. Germline values: CDR1 MGHRA, CDR2 YSYEKL. The CDR3 consists of 17 residues. The CDR3 DNA reads as TGCGCCAGCAGCTCCCGACTAGCGCATTTACTAGGCGGGGAGCTGTTTTTT. This encodes CASSSRLAHLLGGELFF.

This clonotype turned up a few times. A much larger clone differs from this one at a single base, so this may be a read error. The J gene is TRBJ1-1, the V gene TRBV15, with unresolved D. The germline gives CDR1 LNHNV, CDR2 YYDKDF (reference sequence). The CDR3 has 15 residues. The V end lost 4 bases, the J end lost 6 bases, and 18 bases lay between the germline ends. CDR3 in amino acids: CATSISGIGLAEAFF. CDR3 in DNA: TGTGCCACCAGCATATCCGGGATAGGGCTCGCTGAAGCTTTCTTT.

In this sample, this clonotype turned up many times. J is TRBJ2-7 and V is TRBV6-5; TRBD2 might be the D (6 bases). The CDR3 length is 13 residues. Trimming took off 1 base at V and 3 bases at J, with 7 bases between the two ends. Germline lookup yields CDR1 MNHEY and CDR2 SVGAGI. CDR3 nucleotides: TGTGCCAGCAGTTACTTTAGCGGCTACGAGCAGTACTTC. It specifies CASSYFSGYEQYF.

A word on this clonotype: The conserved phenylalanine or tryptophan is not found at the CDR3 terminus, so this likely reflects a read error. The rearrangement uses TRBV20-1 and TRBJ2-3; 7 positions agree with TRBD2. CDR1 and CDR2 (germline): DFQATT, SNEGSKA (reference sequence). This CDR3 has 16 residues. V was pared by 0 bases and J by 3 bases, with 9 bases of the junction left unmatched. The CDR3 reads CSARDLYGRETDTQYV. The CDR3 DNA reads as TGCAGTGCTAGAGATCTTTATGGGAGGGAAACAGATACGCAGTATGTT.

This clonotype was counted ten times or more. V and J are TRBV30 and TRBJ2-7, with TRBD2 matching over 11 bases. This CDR3 has 13 residues. The germline V gene encodes CDR1 GTSNPN and CDR2 SVGIG (reference sequence). The ends lost 4 bases at V and 3 bases at J; junction bases unmatched: 2. CDR3 nucleotide sequence: TGTGCCTGGAAGCTAGCGGGAGGCTACGAGCAGTACTTC. It specifies CAWKLAGGYEQYF. The complete variable domain, with remaining parts taken from reference TRBV30 and TRBJ2-7, reads SQTIHQWPATLVQPVGSPLSLECTVEGTSNPNLYWYRQAAGRGLQLLFYSVGIGQISSEVPQNLSASRPQDRQFILSSKKLLLSDSGFYLCAWKLAGGYEQYFGPGTRLTVT.

Comment on this clonotype: A clone one base away is much larger, so this may be a read error. Without the conserved terminal phenylalanine or tryptophan, this CDR3 likely stems from a read error. The chain recombines TRBV7-3 with TRBJ2-7, with a tentative D call TRBD2 (5 bases). CDR1 and CDR2 (germline): SGHTA, FQGTGA. Trimming shortened V by 2 bases and J by 5 bases, and 13 bases separated the two germline ends. The CDR3 consists of 14 residues. The CDR3, as DNA: TGTGCCAGCAGCTTACTAGCCGGGTCCGACGAGCAGTACCTC. Residues: CASSLLAGSDEQYL.

This clonotype was observed at least ten times. The V and J genes are TRBV24-1 and TRBJ2-5; TRBD1 matches 12 bases. The CDR3 spans 18 residues. Germline V gives CDR1 KGHDR, CDR2 SFDVKD. V lost 3 bases to trimming and J lost 7 bases; unmatched junction nucleotides: 14. CDR3 protein: CATSDPSGTGGVLATQYF. The CDR3 bases are TGTGCCACCAGTGATCCCTCCGGGACAGGGGGCGTTTTAGCGACCCAGTACTTC.

This clonotype was seen ten or more times. The chain joins TRBV11-1 to TRBJ2-2, with 15 positions matching TRBD2. In germline, CDR1 is SGHAT, CDR2 FQDESV (reference sequence). V was pared by 3 bases and J by 3 bases, with 5 bases of the junction left unmatched. The CDR3 is 18 residues long. CDR3: CASSLSGLAGGDTGELFF. CDR3 DNA: TGTGCCAGCAGCTTGTCCGGACTAGCGGGAGGGGACACCGGGGAGCTGTTTTTT.

This clonotype has only a few counts. The chain joins TRBV6-1 to TRBJ2-4, with TRBD2 identical over 12 bases. CDR1 is MNHNS, CDR2 SASEGT, per germline. The junction had 8 bases not matched to a gene; V was cut back by 6 bases and J by 8 bases. The CDR3 extends over 15 amino acids. The CDR3 sequence is CASSLTSGSTDIQYF. As DNA, the CDR3 is TGTGCCAGCAGCCTGACTAGCGGGAGTACTGACATTCAGTACTTC.